This entry concerns a single T cell receptor beta chain. Repertoires were generated with immunoSEQ multiplex PCR, while TCRdb's copy carries only in-frame clones and drops some. The table includes about 84,000 clones, approximately 89% detected once. These data originate in a study of OX40 agonist ivuxolimab in advanced cancers. Germline CDR1 is SGHRS and CDR2 is YFSETQ. CDR3 length equals 14 residues. The J segment lost 5 bases and the V segment lost 4 bases, leaving 8 bases of the junction unmatched. The input for sequencing was CD4+ or CD8+ T cells sorted from blood, taken in a trial of the OX40 agonist ivuxolimab. The genes are TRBV5-1 and TRBJ1-2; 7 bases line up with TRBD1. The source is an adult with an advanced solid tumor such as melanoma, head and neck, liver or kidney cancer. The CDR3 is CASSPTTGSYGYTF. The DNA for the CDR3 is TGCGCCAGCAGCCCAACGACAGGGTCGTATGGCTACACCTTC.